Each of the 25 T cell receptor beta chains below was sequenced from the same sample in a study of T cell responses to AZD1222 COVID-19 vaccine. The data were produced by immunoSEQ multiplex PCR, yet TCRdb's version contains in-frame clones alone and is incomplete. The repertoire holds around 140,000 clones, with over 90% as singletons. The source was peripheral blood, collected on day 0 of AZD1222 vaccination. Receptors were obtained from an adult in good health.

The chain recombines TRBV28 with TRBJ2-2; the match to TRBD2 covers 11 bases. The V gene end was trimmed by 7 bases and the J gene end by 5 bases; junction bases not matched to a gene: 12. In germline, CDR1 is MDHEN, CDR2 SYDVKM. This CDR3 contains 17 residues. CDR3 bases: TGTGCCAGCACCCTGGATAGCGGGAGGGCCCGAACCGGGGAGCTGTTTTTT. Its translation is CASTLDSGRARTGELFF.

The chain couples TRBV27 to TRBJ2-5; perhaps TRBD2 as D (7 bases). The V gene's germline CDR1 is MNHEY and CDR2 SMNVEV (reference sequence). This CDR3 comprises 14 residues. Deletions cut 6 bases from V and 5 bases from J, with 16 bases between. This chain's CDR3 is CASRREGVRETQYF. The CDR3 DNA is TGTGCCAGCAGGAGGGAGGGGGTTAGGGAGACCCAGTACTTC.

The chain is built from TRBV9 and TRBJ2-6, with unresolved D. Between the trimmed V and J ends, which lost 0 bases and 4 bases, there was a span of 5 bases. The CDR3 spans 14 residues. The germline V gene has CDR1 SGDLS and CDR2 YYNGEE. CDR3 amino acids: CASSVVDGANVLTF. Here the CDR3 DNA reads TGTGCCAGCAGCGTAGTCGACGGGGCCAACGTCCTGACTTTC.

This clone was counted a single time. The chain recombines TRBV7-6 with TRBJ2-7; tentatively, D is TRBD1 (5 bases). The ends were cut back, 1 base at V and 7 bases at J, with 11 bases in the middle. Germline values: CDR1 SGHVS, CDR2 FNYEAQ. This CDR3 is built from 13 residues. CDR3 sequence reads: CASSLVRQGEQYF. CDR3 nucleotides: TGTGCCAGCAGCTTAGTTCGCCAGGGAGAGCAGTACTTC.

The chain recombines TRBV15 with TRBJ1-6; no firm D call. V was clipped by 1 base and J by 10 bases, with 14 bases between them. Germline CDR1 is LNHNV and CDR2 is YYDKDF (reference sequence). The CDR3 has 15 amino acids. The CDR3 loop is CATSRGDRGQSPLHF. Written as DNA, the CDR3 is TGTGCCACCAGCAGAGGTGATCGGGGTCAGTCACCCCTCCACTTT.

The chain couples TRBV4-1 to TRBJ1-2, with TRBD1 as a possible D gene (6 bases). The V gene's germline CDR1 is MGHRA and CDR2 YSYEKL. This CDR3 spans 15 amino acids. The ends were cut back, 0 bases at V and 3 bases at J, with 11 bases in the middle. The CDR3 DNA follows: TGCGCCAGCAGCCAAGATGGGACAATCGACTATGGCTACACCTTC. Translated, it gives CASSQDGTIDYGYTF.

J is TRBJ2-3 and V is TRBV12-3 or TRBV12-4, with no clear D. The CDR3 length is 12 residues. Deletions cut 6 bases from V and 6 bases from J, with 10 bases between. The CDR3 loop is CASSHGADTQYF. CDR3 in DNA: TGTGCCAGCAGCCACGGAGCCGATACGCAGTATTTT.

This rearrangement joins TRBV27 to TRBJ1-6; D not certain. The CDR3 spans 21 residues. Germline CDR1 reads MNHEY; CDR2 reads SMNVEV (reference sequence). The germline V and J ends were trimmed by 2 bases and 6 bases, with 29 bases remaining between them. The DNA for the CDR3 is TGTGCCAGCAGTTTACCCCGACATTTCCTTATTATTAAGAGGGTTAATTCACCCCTCCACTTT. Its protein is CASSLPRHFLIIKRVNSPLHF.

The V and J genes are TRBV2 and TRBJ2-7; D uncertain. Between the trimmed V and J ends, which lost 8 bases and 7 bases, there was a span of 24 bases. This CDR3 spans 15 amino acids. Germline V gives CDR1 SNHLY, CDR2 FYNNEI. The CDR3 coding sequence is TGTGCCAGCGGGAATAAGGGCAGAGGCATCGGGGAGCAGTACTTC. This translates into CASGNKGRGIGEQYF.

This chain joins TRBV6-5 and TRBJ2-7, with TRBD2 matching 10 bases. The junction had 10 bases not matched to a gene; V was cut back by 10 bases and J by 7 bases. The germline V gene has CDR1 MNHEY and CDR2 SVGAGI. The CDR3 runs 13 residues. The CDR3 loop reads CATRPGLAWEQYF. In DNA, the CDR3 is TGTGCCACTAGACCGGGACTAGCGTGGGAGCAGTACTTC.

This clone has only one observation. The rearrangement uses TRBV7-3 and TRBJ1-1; 7 bases match TRBD1. Germline V gives CDR1 SGHTA, CDR2 FQGTGA. V shed 2 bases and J 5 bases; nucleotides not matched to a gene: 5. This CDR3 has 14 amino acids. CDR3 in amino acids: CASSLEGAGTEAFF. CDR3 nucleotides: TGTGCCAGCAGCTTAGAGGGGGCGGGAACTGAAGCTTTCTTT.

The V and J genes are TRBV6-5 and TRBJ1-1; D unresolved. This CDR3 contains 11 residues. The V gene's germline CDR1 is MNHEY and CDR2 SVGAGI. Trimming removed 4 bases at V and 11 bases at J, with 11 bases between. Here the CDR3 DNA reads TGTGCCAGCAGTTCGGGCACTTCGGCTTTCTTT. It translates to CASSSGTSAFF.

The chain has TRBV10-1 and TRBJ2-1; 8 nucleotides align to TRBD2. Germline CDR1 and CDR2: WNHNN and SYGVQD (reference sequence). The CDR3 extends over 15 amino acids. The V and J ends lost 0 bases and 8 bases, in that order; junction bases with no gene match: 6. DNA for the CDR3: TGCGCCAGCAGTGAGTCCGGGACTAGGGGGGATGAGCAGTTCTTC. It specifies CASSESGTRGDEQFF.

The chain has TRBV18 and TRBJ2-5; the D call may be TRBD1 or TRBD2 (6 bases each). Germline V gene data show CDR1 as KGHSH and CDR2 as LQKENI. Trimming cost V 5 bases and J 3 bases, with 13 bases left between them. The CDR3 loop spans 14 amino acids. The CDR3, as DNA: TGTGCCAGCTCAACATACAGGGAGGAAGAGACCCAGTACTTC. It encodes CASSTYREEETQYF. The full variable domain, rest sourced from reference TRBV18 and TRBJ2-5, is NAGVMQNPRHLVRRRGQEARLRCSPMKGHSHVYWYRQLPEEGLKFMVYLQKENIIDESGMPKERFSAEFPKEGPSILRIQQVVRGDSAAYFCASSTYREEETQYFGPGTRLLVL.

The J gene is TRBJ1-2, the V gene TRBV7-2, with no clear D. Per germline, CDR1 SGHTA and CDR2 FQGNSA. Trimming cost V 1 base and J 5 bases, with 11 bases left between them. The CDR3 runs 14 residues. The CDR3 sequence: CASSLVSTGYGYTF. The CDR3 bases are TGTGCCAGCAGCTTAGTCTCGACGGGGTATGGCTACACCTTC.

The chain recombines TRBV7-6 with TRBJ2-7; D tentatively fits TRBD1 or TRBD2 (5 bases each). Germline CDR1 and CDR2: SGHVS and FNYEAQ. CDR3 length: 14 amino acids. V was pared by 3 bases and J by 3 bases, with 12 bases between. CDR3 sequence reads: CASSFLEGIYEQYF. The CDR3 region has the DNA TGTGCCAGCAGCTTTCTTGAGGGGATCTACGAGCAGTACTTC.

The chain is built from TRBV10-2 and TRBJ2-1, with 14 bases fitting TRBD2. This CDR3 is built from 13 residues. Germline CDR1 and CDR2: WSHSY and SAAADI. Germline trimming cut 11 bases from V and 7 bases from J; bases unmatched to any gene: 4. The CDR3 loop is CAGRLAGGNEQFF. The CDR3 region has the DNA TGCGCCGGACGACTAGCGGGAGGGAATGAGCAGTTCTTC.

The V call is TRBV19, the J call TRBJ2-3; perhaps TRBD2 as D (6 bases). V was trimmed by 7 bases and J by 4 bases, leaving 15 bases between them. Germline loops: CDR1 LNHDA, CDR2 SQIVND (reference sequence). The CDR3 covers 14 residues. CDR3 nucleotide sequence: TGTGCCAGTACCCTAGGAGGGGCGGCAGATACGCAGTATTTT. It encodes CASTLGGAADTQYF.

The rearrangement uses TRBV5-1 and TRBJ1-1; D call uncertain. The CDR3 is made up of 14 amino acids. V was cut by 0 bases and J by 0 bases, with 6 bases left in between. Germline CDR1 is SGHRS and CDR2 is YFSETQ. The DNA for the CDR3 is TGCGCCAGCAGCTTGGGCCCGTTGAACACTGAAGCTTTCTTT. This encodes CASSLGPLNTEAFF.

CDR3 loop: CASKRQREGSVHTQYF. CDR3 DNA sequence: TGTGCCAGCAAACGGCAGCGGGAGGGATCCGTCCATACGCAGTATTTT. The chain uses TRBV27 and TRBJ2-3; 10 bases line up with TRBD2. CDR1 is MNHEY, CDR2 SMNVEV, per germline (reference sequence). This CDR3 has 16 amino acids. V trimming: 7 bases; J trimming: 7 bases; junction bases outside the gene matches: 14.

This clone showed up just once. The chain carries TRBV19 and TRBJ1-4; tentatively, D is TRBD1 (6 bases). Germline V gene sequence: CDR1 LNHDA, CDR2 SQIVND (reference sequence). V gave up 5 bases and J gave up 12 bases, with 16 bases separating them. CDR3 size: 13 residues. CDR3 DNA: TGTGCCAGTAGTTTCCTTACAGGGACGGAACTGTTTTTT. Its translation: CASSFLTGTELFF.

This chain uses TRBV7-9 with TRBJ1-1, with no clear D. Per germline, CDR1 SEHNR and CDR2 FQNEAQ (reference sequence). V lost 3 bases to trimming and J lost 2 bases, with 10 bases between them. The CDR3 covers 14 residues. The CDR3 region is CASSFGSVNTEAFF. CDR3 bases: TGTGCCAGCAGCTTTGGGTCCGTAAACACTGAAGCTTTCTTT.

The genes are TRBV6-2 or TRBV6-3 and TRBJ2-6, with a possible D match to TRBD1 (5 bases). The CDR3 sequence is 18 residues long. Deletions cut 5 bases from V and 0 bases from J, with 17 bases between. CDR1 MNHEY and CDR2 SVGEGT come from the germline V gene. The CDR3 DNA follows: TGTGCCAGCAGTAACCGACAGAAACTTCACTCTGGGGCCAACGTCCTGACTTTC. Translated, it gives CASSNRQKLHSGANVLTF.

The chain couples TRBV7-6 to TRBJ2-3; D remains ambiguous. The length of the CDR3 is 13 residues. V was shortened by 5 bases and J by 4 bases, with 10 bases between the two germline ends. CDR1 is SGHVS and CDR2 is FNYEAQ in the germline V gene. The CDR3 here is CASSLGPADTQYF. For the CDR3, the DNA is TGTGCCAGCAGCCTCGGGCCGGCAGATACGCAGTATTTT.

V and J are TRBV6-5 and TRBJ1-1; D perhaps matches TRBD1 (5 bases). Germline V gives CDR1 MNHEY, CDR2 SVGAGI. V dropped 0 bases and J dropped 7 bases, with 12 bases sitting between them. This CDR3 has 14 residues. The CDR3 coding sequence is TGTGCCAGCAGTTACTCGGGGGTCCCCCATGAAGCTTTCTTT. Protein sequence: CASSYSGVPHEAFF.